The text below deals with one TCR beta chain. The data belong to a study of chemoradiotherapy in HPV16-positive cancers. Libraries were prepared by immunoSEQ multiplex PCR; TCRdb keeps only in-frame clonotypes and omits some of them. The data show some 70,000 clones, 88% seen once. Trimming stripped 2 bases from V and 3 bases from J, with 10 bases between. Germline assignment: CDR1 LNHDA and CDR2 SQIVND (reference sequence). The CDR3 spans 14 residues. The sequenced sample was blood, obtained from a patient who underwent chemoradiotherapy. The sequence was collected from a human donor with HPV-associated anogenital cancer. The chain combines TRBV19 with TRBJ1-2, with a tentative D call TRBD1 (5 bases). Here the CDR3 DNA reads TGTGCCAGTAGTATAAGGGACCGCCACTATGGCTACACCTTC. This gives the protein CASSIRDRHYGYTF.